The 8 T cell receptor beta chains presented below share a single source sample, sequenced in a study of T cells in Graves' hyperthyroidism and ophthalmopathy. RNA transcripts provided the source from which TCR beta CDR3 regions were amplified. Primed by the HTBI set, a first-round RT-PCR was run on the TCR CDR3. TCRdb called the multiplex PCR reads again in MiXCR, with one record for every CDR3 protein. The sample has approximately 380,000 distinct CDR3 sequences, over 11% seen once; the top ten hold 25% to 30%. Sequencing input: blood. Receptors originate from a man aged 45-65 years with Graves' ophthalmopathy.

This rearrangement joins TRBV4-1 to TRBJ1-1; TRBD1 agrees at 9 bases. CDR1 MGHRA and CDR2 YSYEKL come from the germline V gene. The CDR3 runs 13 residues. V shed 1 base and J 10 bases; nucleotides not matched to a gene: 4. The CDR3 loop reads CASSQAVTGGAFF. The CDR3 DNA follows: TGCGCCAGCAGCCAAGCCGTGACAGGGGGAGCTTTCTTT.

This clonotype was recorded at least ten times. The chain is built from TRBV11-2 and TRBJ2-1, with 8 bases matching TRBD1. Germline V gene data show CDR1 as SGHAT and CDR2 as FQNNGV. V dropped 5 bases and J dropped 2; count of bases not matched to a gene: 5. The CDR3 extends over 15 amino acids. CDR3 in amino acids: CASSPDRGTYNEQFF. CDR3 DNA: TGTGCCAGCAGCCCCGACAGGGGTACCTACAATGAGCAGTTCTTC.

This clonotype was picked up a small number of times. The V call is TRBV11-3, the J call TRBJ2-7; 10 bases align to TRBD2. The CDR3 extends over 14 amino acids. Germline loops: CDR1 SGHNT, CDR2 YENEEA. V gave up 6 bases and J gave up 2 bases; unmatched junction bases: 4. In DNA form, the CDR3 reads TGTGCCAGCAGTATAGGACTAGCGGCCTACGAGCAGTACTTC. Translation gives CASSIGLAAYEQYF.

This clonotype has ten or more counts. V and J are TRBV29-1 and TRBJ2-1; D is possibly TRBD2 (5 bases). Deletions cut 6 bases from V and 9 bases from J, with 15 bases between. Germline CDR1 is SQVTM and CDR2 is ANQGSEA. This CDR3 is built from 12 residues. For the CDR3, the DNA is TGCAGCGTCGCCCTAAAAGGAGGTGAGCAGTTCTTC. Protein product: CSVALKGGEQFF.

This clonotype has ten or more counts. J is TRBJ2-1 and V is TRBV12-3 or TRBV12-4; D may correspond to TRBD1 or TRBD2 (5 bases each). The length of the CDR3 is 14 residues. V lost 3 bases and J 8 bases, leaving 14 bases between the germline ends. The CDR3 sequence: CASSLGTPLDEQFF. The CDR3 nucleotides read TGTGCCAGCAGTTTGGGGACCCCCTTGGATGAGCAGTTCTTC.

This clonotype appeared many times. V gene TRBV29-1 combines with J gene TRBJ2-7, with 9 bases fitting TRBD1. V trimming: 3 bases; J trimming: 5 bases; junction bases outside the gene matches: 8. This CDR3 has 14 residues. Germline-derived CDR1 and CDR2 are SQVTM and ANQGSEA. The DNA of the CDR3 is TGCAGCGTTGAGAGAGGGACAGGGTTCCACGAGCAGTACTTC. Encoded protein: CSVERGTGFHEQYF.

This chain connects TRBV5-4 to TRBJ2-1, with TRBD2 identical over 12 bases. CDR1 and CDR2 from the germline V gene are SGHNT and YYREEE (reference sequence). CDR3 length: 16 residues. V shed 3 bases and J 7 bases; nucleotides not matched to a gene: 8. DNA for the CDR3: TGTGCCAGCAGCTCACCTAGCGGGAGGGGTTGGAATGAGCAGTTCTTC. It specifies CASSSPSGRGWNEQFF. The whole variable domain, filled in from reference TRBV5-4 and TRBJ2-1, reads ETGVTQSPTHLIKTRGQQVTLRCSSQSGHNTVSWYQQALGQGPQFIFQYYREEENGRGNFPPRFSGLQFPNYSSELNVNALELDDSALYLCASSSPSGRGWNEQFFGPGTRLTVL.

The table lists this clonotype with many counts. The chain joins TRBV3-1 to TRBJ2-7, with D tentatively TRBD1 (6 bases). This CDR3 region has 14 residues. Between the trimmed V and J ends, which lost 4 bases and 3 bases, there was a span of 13 bases. The germline V gene encodes CDR1 LGHDT and CDR2 YNNKEL (reference sequence). This chain's CDR3 is CASSLAGTNYEQYF. CDR3 in DNA: TGTGCCAGCAGCCTCGCCGGGACAAACTACGAGCAGTACTTC.